This entry describes one TCR beta chain. Its recognized antigen is unknown. No much larger clonotype is one base removed from it; base qualities were not supplied. The treatment or condition label of this sample denotes: AdE1-LMPpoly-expanded autologous EBV-specific T-cell therapy followed by anti-PD-1 nivolumab. The sample belongs to a study of EBV T-cell therapy then PD-1 blockade in nasopharyngeal carcinoma (dated by TCRdb to 2020 to 2023). The Qiagen DNeasy Kit was used to extract genomic DNA from the sorted cells. Deep sequencing of the TCR beta chain was done on the immunoSEQ platform. For the original study's pipeline: The immunoSEQ Analyzer software was used to analyze the repertoire data. TCRdb limited this immuneACCESS table to in-frame rearrangements with V and J called. A share of clones is missing; checked studies link under half to unresolved V genes, and the rest is unexplained. That table furnishes V, J and clone size, whereas the DNA furnished D and trimming. The sample data list roughly 22,000 clones, and approximately 80% of these were observed just once. The top ten constitute roughly 26% of the sample.

CDR1 and CDR2, per the germline V gene (reference sequence), are SEHNR and FQNEAQ. V drops 1 base and J drops 7 bases, leaving 11 bases in between. The CDR3 covers 15 residues, taking in both the cysteine and the phenylalanine. This entry keeps only the CDR3 DNA: 45 bases, framed from base 1. The rearranged segments are TRBV7-9 and TRBJ1-6, and TRBD1 may be the D gene, going by 6 matching bases. The receptor's source is a man aged 35 to 55 with nasopharyngeal carcinoma. This specimen consisted of CD8+ T cells from blood, obtained at day -245 from a patient whose treatment included autologous EBV-specific T cells and nivolumab. The bases read TGTGCCAGCAGCTTAGACTGGACAGCAAATTCACCCCTCCACTTT. It codes for CASSLDWTANSPLHF.